A single sample is the source of the 3 T cell receptor beta chains below, sequenced in a study of post-analysis software for immune sequencing data (dated by TCRdb to 2015 to 2017). What the research found in general, with its limitations: Roughly 5 TRBV segments, including TRBV5-6, TRBV5-1 and TRBV20-1, were significantly more frequent in patients than controls.

Their antigens are not known. Library method: PCR. Sequencing was carried out with an Illumina HiSeq 2500. To reduce PCR and sequencing biases, unique molecular identifiers were built into the TCR beta cDNA libraries. The raw public reads went through TCRdb reprocessing: fastp at Q25, MiXCR clone calling, in-frame beta chains kept. Each record represents a unique CDR3 protein, reported with the most common genes and DNA among its rows. Counted in this sample were roughly 700,000 distinct CDR3 sequences; about 27% of them appeared once. The ten largest make up around 0.56% of the sample. What was sequenced was blood. These receptors were collected from a girl aged 10 to 17 with multiple sclerosis.

V and J are TRBV7-8 and TRBJ2-5; 10 bases are a match to TRBD2. The CDR3 spans 16 residues. Germline values: CDR1 SGHVS, CDR2 FQNEAQ. The V segment lost 5 bases and the J segment 3 bases; nucleotides outside the gene matches: 9. CDR3 nucleotides: TGTGCCAGCAGCCTGAGTCCGGGACTAGCGAAAGAGACCCAGTACTTC. Its protein is CASSLSPGLAKETQYF.

The chain joins TRBV28 to TRBJ2-1; 10 bases line up with TRBD2. CDR1 and CDR2 from the germline V gene are MDHEN and SYDVKM. The CDR3 covers 15 residues. Trimming at V came to 6 bases and at J to 8 bases, leaving 10 bases not matched to a gene. The CDR3 sequence is CASSLRLAGTDEQFF. Here the CDR3 DNA reads TGTGCCAGCAGCCTCAGACTAGCGGGTACCGATGAGCAGTTCTTC.

This clonotype was picked up a small number of times. The V and J genes are TRBV12-3 or TRBV12-4 and TRBJ2-5; 12 nucleotides align to TRBD1. The junction had 9 bases not matched to a gene; V was cut back by 5 bases and J by 5 bases. This CDR3 comprises 16 residues. The chain's CDR3 is CASSPGTGGALETQYF. The CDR3 DNA follows: TGTGCCAGCAGTCCCGGGACAGGGGGCGCGTTGGAGACCCAGTACTTC.